Presented here are 17 T cell receptor beta chains from one specimen sequenced in a study of vaccination and CD4 T cells after COVID-19. Noted treatment: roughly 11-day PBMC culture with coronavirus spike peptide pools or control peptides (ViraFEST assay). These receptors lack a known antigen. The Oncomine TCR Beta short-read assay was applied to DNA of cultured CD4+ T cells. TCRdb used MiXCR to reprocess the PCR reads, holding one entry per CDR3 protein. Among 20,000 to 30,000 distinct CDR3 sequences listed, 64% were seen once. The sample taken for sequencing was CD4+ T cells from blood, cultured in vitro. These receptors were taken from a human donor who had recovered from COVID-19.

V and J are TRBV20-1 and TRBJ2-5, with 9 positions matching TRBD2. Germline assignment: CDR1 DFQATT and CDR2 SNEGSKA (reference sequence). The CDR3 runs 15 residues. Trimming removed 0 bases from V and 5 bases from J; junction bases left unmatched: 7. Written as DNA, the CDR3 is TGCAGTGCTAGAGATCGCGGGAGGGCCCGGGAGACCCAGTACTTC. The encoded protein is CSARDRGRARETQYF.

This chain uses TRBV6-1 with TRBJ2-6, with a weak D call TRBD1 (5 bases). CDR3 size: 16 residues. Germline assignment: CDR1 MNHNS and CDR2 SASEGT. The V and J ends lost 8 bases and 0 bases respectively, with 14 bases between them. This CDR3 is CASRPDSHSGANVLTF. CDR3 nucleotides: TGTGCCAGCCGACCCGACAGCCACTCTGGGGCCAACGTCCTGACTTTC.

This sequence joins TRBV19 and TRBJ2-3; D is ambiguous. Trimming shortened V by 1 base and J by 4 bases, and 3 bases separated the two germline ends. Per the germline V gene, CDR1 is LNHDA and CDR2 is SQIVND (reference sequence). The CDR3 is 12 amino acids. The CDR3 loop reads CASSIAPDTQYF. CDR3 sequence (DNA): TGTGCCAGTAGTATAGCCCCAGATACGCAGTATTTT. The whole variable domain, filled in from reference TRBV19 and TRBJ2-3, reads DGGITQSPKYLFRKEGQNVTLSCEQNLNHDAMYWYRQDPGQGLRLIYYSQIVNDFQKGDIAEGYSVSREKKESFPLTVTSAQKNPTAFYLCASSIAPDTQYFGPGTRLTVL.

The chain couples TRBV4-2 to TRBJ2-7; TRBD2 is a possible D gene (6 bases). V lost 1 base and J 6 bases, leaving 13 bases between the germline ends. CDR1 and CDR2 (germline): LGHNA, YNFKEQ. This CDR3 is 14 amino acids long. The CDR3 DNA reads as TGTGCCAGCAGCCAAGCGGAGGGGCATAGCGAGCAGTACTTC. Its translation is CASSQAEGHSEQYF.

The chain has TRBV28 and TRBJ1-5; TRBD1 is a possible D gene (6 bases). With 11 bases removed from V and 2 bases from J, the gap between germline ends came to 19 bases. There are 15 residues in the CDR3. Per germline, CDR1 MDHEN and CDR2 SYDVKM. The CDR3 spells CAGGTGSKGNQPQHF. The CDR3 bases are TGTGCCGGAGGAACAGGGAGTAAGGGCAATCAGCCCCAGCATTTT. Full variable domain (outside the CDR3, taken from reference TRBV28 and TRBJ1-5): DVKVTQSSRYLVKRTGEKVFLECVQDMDHENMFWYRQDPGLGLRLIYFSYDVKMKEKGDIPEGYSVSREKKERFSLILESASTNQTSMYLCAGGTGSKGNQPQHFGDGTRLSIL.

V is TRBV2 and J is TRBJ1-2; D unresolved. The germline V and J ends were trimmed by 6 bases and 3 bases, with 11 bases remaining between them. Germline V gene lookup returns CDR1 SNHLY and CDR2 FYNNEI. This CDR3 has 13 residues. The CDR3 nucleotides read TGTGCCAGCAGGCAAGGGCTGGACTATGGCTACACCTTC. As protein: CASRQGLDYGYTF.

The chain is built from TRBV7-9 and TRBJ1-3, with unresolved D. The V gene lost 1 base and the J gene lost 2 bases, with 15 bases spanning the gap. Germline lookup yields CDR1 SEHNR and CDR2 FQNEAQ (reference sequence). The CDR3 consists of 17 residues. CDR3 DNA sequence: TGTGCCAGCAGCTTAGGGGAGGCAGGCCTGACTGGAAACACCATATATTTT. This encodes CASSLGEAGLTGNTIYF.

J is TRBJ1-5 and V is TRBV7-2; D remains unclear. Germline CDR1 reads SGHTA; CDR2 reads FQGNSA. Trimming removed 1 base from V and 5 bases from J, with 18 bases in between. The CDR3 contains 17 residues. Written as DNA, the CDR3 is TGTGCCAGCAGCTTAGTGCTCGGGCGGGCAAGGGATCAGCCCCAGCATTTT. Amino acid sequence: CASSLVLGRARDQPQHF. Using reference TRBV7-2 and TRBJ1-5 for the parts outside the CDR3, the full variable domain is GAGVSQSPSNKVTEKGKDVELRCDPISGHTALYWYRQSLGQGLEFLIYFQGNSAPDKSGLPSDRFSAERTGGSVSTLTIQRTQQEDSAVYLCASSLVLGRARDQPQHFGDGTRLSIL.

This chain links TRBV20-1 with TRBJ2-3; no clear D gene. The germline V and J ends were trimmed by 5 bases and 0 bases, with 15 bases remaining between them. Germline V gives CDR1 DFQATT, CDR2 SNEGSKA (reference sequence). This CDR3 region has 15 residues. DNA for the CDR3: TGCAGTGCTGTAATGGGGTGGCCTAGCACAGATACGCAGTATTTT. This encodes CSAVMGWPSTDTQYF.

The CDR3 spells CASSLAGSDTQYF. In DNA form, the CDR3 reads TGTGCCAGCAGTTTAGCGGGCTCAGATACGCAGTATTTT. The chain joins TRBV12-3 or TRBV12-4 to TRBJ2-3; D remains ambiguous. The V gene lost 0 bases and the J gene lost 4 bases, with 5 bases spanning the gap. The CDR3 extends over 13 amino acids.

The chain has TRBV6-1 and TRBJ2-7; D possibly matches TRBD1 or TRBD2 (5 bases each). Germline V CDR1 and CDR2: MNHNS, SASEGT. This CDR3 region has 15 residues. With 6 bases removed from V and 0 bases from J, the gap between germline ends came to 15 bases. The CDR3 DNA reads TGTGCCAGCAGGCGTCCGGGACCCGGCTCCTACGAGCAGTACTTC. Translation: CASRRPGPGSYEQYF.

V gene TRBV20-1 combines with J gene TRBJ2-3; a possible D gene is TRBD2 (5 bases). CDR1 is DFQATT and CDR2 is SNEGSKA in the germline V gene (reference sequence). The CDR3 runs to 16 residues. Trimming removed 3 bases at V and 0 bases at J, with 16 bases between. The CDR3 loop reads CSASPLAIASTDTQYF. The CDR3 DNA follows: TGCAGTGCTAGCCCTTTAGCGATAGCTAGCACAGATACGCAGTATTTT.

This chain uses TRBV20-1 with TRBJ1-3; the D gene is possibly TRBD1 (6 bases). The CDR3 loop spans 15 amino acids. CDR1 and CDR2 from the germline V gene are DFQATT and SNEGSKA (reference sequence). V gave up 5 bases and J gave up 3 bases, with 17 bases separating them. The CDR3 loop reads CSAGPGGARGNTIYF. Here the CDR3 DNA reads TGCAGTGCTGGTCCTGGGGGGGCTCGTGGAAACACCATATATTTT.

This clonotype was picked up a small number of times. V and J are TRBV24-1 and TRBJ1-1; TRBD1 aligns across 7 bases. With V trimmed by 2 bases and J by 9 bases, 11 bases remained unmatched. This CDR3 is built from 15 residues. Per the germline V gene, CDR1 is KGHDR and CDR2 is SFDVKD. The CDR3 nucleotides are TGTGCCACCAGTGATTCGCGGAAAACAGGGGCGCAAGCTTTCTTT. Protein: CATSDSRKTGAQAFF.

This clonotype appeared a few times. The chain uses TRBV20-1 and TRBJ2-2; 9 bases map to TRBD2. V trimming: 2 bases; J trimming: 3 bases; junction bases outside the gene matches: 4. CDR3 size: 15 residues. CDR1 is DFQATT, CDR2 SNEGSKA, per germline (reference sequence). In nucleotides, the CDR3 is TGCAGTGCTAGAAGCGGGAGGTGGGACACCGGGGAGCTGTTTTTT. Its protein product is CSARSGRWDTGELFF.

This clonotype was recorded a few times. The chain is built from TRBV20-1 and TRBJ2-3; 13 nucleotides align to TRBD2. CDR3 size: 13 residues. V lost 4 bases, J lost 10 bases, and 5 bases stayed unmatched. Germline CDR1 DFQATT, CDR2 SNEGSKA (reference sequence). CDR3 protein: CSAKTSGRTAQYF. The CDR3 DNA is TGCAGTGCTAAGACTAGCGGGAGGACAGCGCAGTATTTT.

This chain uses TRBV19 with TRBJ1-1, with a weak D call TRBD1 (6 bases). Germline V gene sequence: CDR1 LNHDA, CDR2 SQIVND (reference sequence). With 3 bases removed from V and 1 base from J, the gap between germline ends came to 9 bases. The CDR3 contains 14 residues. As DNA, the CDR3 is TGTGCCAGTAGTATTTCAGGGGAGAACACTGAAGCTTTCTTT. Its protein is CASSISGENTEAFF. Full variable domain (outside the CDR3, taken from reference TRBV19 and TRBJ1-1): DGGITQSPKYLFRKEGQNVTLSCEQNLNHDAMYWYRQDPGQGLRLIYYSQIVNDFQKGDIAEGYSVSREKKESFPLTVTSAQKNPTAFYLCASSISGENTEAFFGQGTRLTVV.